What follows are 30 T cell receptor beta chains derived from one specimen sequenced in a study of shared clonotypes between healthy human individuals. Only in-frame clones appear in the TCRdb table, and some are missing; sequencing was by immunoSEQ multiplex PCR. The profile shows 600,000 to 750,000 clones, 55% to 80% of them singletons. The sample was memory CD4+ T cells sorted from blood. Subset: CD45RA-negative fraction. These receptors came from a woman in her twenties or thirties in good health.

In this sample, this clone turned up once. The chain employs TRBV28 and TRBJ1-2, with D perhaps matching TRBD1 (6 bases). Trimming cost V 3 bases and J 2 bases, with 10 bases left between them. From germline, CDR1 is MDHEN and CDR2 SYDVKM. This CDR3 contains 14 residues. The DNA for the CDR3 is TGTGCCAGCAGTTTCGAAGGGGGGAACTATGGCTACACCTTC. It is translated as CASSFEGGNYGYTF.

CDR3 nucleotide sequence: TGTGCCAGCAAACAGAGTCTCCAGGCCACTGAAGCTTTCTTT. Translating it yields CASKQSLQATEAFF. The V and J genes are TRBV28 and TRBJ1-1; D unclear. The CDR3 covers 14 residues. The germline gives CDR1 MDHEN, CDR2 SYDVKM. Trimming stripped 7 bases from V and 4 bases from J, with 16 bases between.

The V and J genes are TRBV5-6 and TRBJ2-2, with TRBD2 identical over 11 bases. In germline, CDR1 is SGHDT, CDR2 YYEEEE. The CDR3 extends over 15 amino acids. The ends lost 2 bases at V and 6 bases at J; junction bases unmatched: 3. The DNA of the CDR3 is TGTGCCAGCAGCTTACCTAGCGGGGGGTCCGGGGAGCTGTTTTTT. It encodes CASSLPSGGSGELFF.

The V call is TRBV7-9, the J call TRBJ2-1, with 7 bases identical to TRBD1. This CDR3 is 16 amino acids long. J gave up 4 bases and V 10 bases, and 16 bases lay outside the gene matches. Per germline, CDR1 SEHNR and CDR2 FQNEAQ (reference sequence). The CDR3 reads CANPRPRQGTYNEQFF. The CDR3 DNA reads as TGTGCCAACCCCCGGCCTAGACAGGGAACATACAATGAGCAGTTCTTC. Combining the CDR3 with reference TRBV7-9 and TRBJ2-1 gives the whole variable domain DTGVSQNPRHKITKRGQNVTFRCDPISEHNRLYWYRQTLGQGPEFLTYFQNEAQLEKSRLLSDRFSAERPKGSFSTLEIQRTEQGDSAMYLCANPRPRQGTYNEQFFGPGTRLTVL.

This chain's CDR3 is CATAGWAANTGELFF. The CDR3 DNA sequence: TGTGCCACCGCGGGATGGGCGGCGAACACCGGGGAGCTGTTTTTT. The genes are TRBV10-3 and TRBJ2-2, with a tentative D call TRBD2 (6 bases). V dropped 10 bases and J dropped 0 bases, with 15 bases sitting between them. This CDR3 contains 15 residues. Germline V gives CDR1 ENHRY, CDR2 SYGVKD.

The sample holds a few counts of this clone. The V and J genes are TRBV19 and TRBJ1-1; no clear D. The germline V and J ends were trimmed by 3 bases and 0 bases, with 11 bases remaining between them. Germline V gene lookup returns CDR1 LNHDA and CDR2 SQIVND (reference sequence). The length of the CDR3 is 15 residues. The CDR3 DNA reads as TGTGCCAGTAGTATTGCGGGTCTATTGAACACTGAAGCTTTCTTT. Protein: CASSIAGLLNTEAFF. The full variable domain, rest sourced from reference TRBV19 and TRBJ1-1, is DGGITQSPKYLFRKEGQNVTLSCEQNLNHDAMYWYRQDPGQGLRLIYYSQIVNDFQKGDIAEGYSVSREKKESFPLTVTSAQKNPTAFYLCASSIAGLLNTEAFFGQGTRLTVV.

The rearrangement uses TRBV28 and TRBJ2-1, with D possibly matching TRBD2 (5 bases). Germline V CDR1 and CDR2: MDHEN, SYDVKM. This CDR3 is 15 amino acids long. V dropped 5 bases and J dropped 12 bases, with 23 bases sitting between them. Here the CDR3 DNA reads TGTGCCAGCAGTACTTCTCGAAGGGAGTTAGGGAGGCAGTTCTTC. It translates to CASSTSRRELGRQFF.

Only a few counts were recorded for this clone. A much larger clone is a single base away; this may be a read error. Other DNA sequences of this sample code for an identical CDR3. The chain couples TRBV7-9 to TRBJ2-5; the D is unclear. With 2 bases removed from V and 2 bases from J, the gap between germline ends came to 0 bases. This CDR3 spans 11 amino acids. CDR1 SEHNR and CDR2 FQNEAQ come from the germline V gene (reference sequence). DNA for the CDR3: TGTGCCAGCAGCTTACAAGAGACCCAGTACTTC. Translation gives CASSLQETQYF.

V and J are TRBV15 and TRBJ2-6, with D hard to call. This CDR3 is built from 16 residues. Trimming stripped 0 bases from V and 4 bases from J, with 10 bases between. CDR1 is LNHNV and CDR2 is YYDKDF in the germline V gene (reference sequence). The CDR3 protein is CATSRDTDPGANVLTF. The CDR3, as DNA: TGTGCCACCAGCAGAGACACGGATCCCGGGGCCAACGTCCTGACTTTC.

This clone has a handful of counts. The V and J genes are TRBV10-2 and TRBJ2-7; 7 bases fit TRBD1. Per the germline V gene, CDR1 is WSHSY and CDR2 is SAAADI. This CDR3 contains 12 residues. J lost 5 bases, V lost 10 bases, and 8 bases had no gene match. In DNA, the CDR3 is TGCGCCACCGAGACGACAGGGAACGAGCAGTACTTC. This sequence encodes CATETTGNEQYF.

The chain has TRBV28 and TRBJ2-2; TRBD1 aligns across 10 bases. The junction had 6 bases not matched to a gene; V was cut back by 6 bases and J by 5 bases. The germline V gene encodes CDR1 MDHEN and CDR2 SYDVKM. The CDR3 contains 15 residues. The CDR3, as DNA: TGTGCCAGCAGCCACCGGGACAGGGGTACCGGGGAGCTGTTTTTT. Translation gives CASSHRDRGTGELFF.

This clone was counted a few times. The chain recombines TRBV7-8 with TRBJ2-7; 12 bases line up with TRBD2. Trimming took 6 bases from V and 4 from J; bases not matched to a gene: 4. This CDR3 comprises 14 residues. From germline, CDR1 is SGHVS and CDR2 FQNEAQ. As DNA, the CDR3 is TGTGCCAGCAGAGTAGGGACTAGCGGGTACGAGCAGTACTTC. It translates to CASRVGTSGYEQYF.

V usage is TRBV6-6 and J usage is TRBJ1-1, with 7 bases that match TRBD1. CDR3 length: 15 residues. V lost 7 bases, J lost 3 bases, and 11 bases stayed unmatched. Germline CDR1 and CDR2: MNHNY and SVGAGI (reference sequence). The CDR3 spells CASTEEATGDTEAFF. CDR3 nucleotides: TGTGCCAGCACCGAGGAAGCAACAGGGGACACTGAAGCTTTCTTT.

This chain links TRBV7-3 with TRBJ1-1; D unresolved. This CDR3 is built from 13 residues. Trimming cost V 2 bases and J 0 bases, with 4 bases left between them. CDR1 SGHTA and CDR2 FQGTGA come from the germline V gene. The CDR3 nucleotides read TGTGCCAGCAGCTTATGGATGAACACTGAAGCTTTCTTT. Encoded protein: CASSLWMNTEAFF.

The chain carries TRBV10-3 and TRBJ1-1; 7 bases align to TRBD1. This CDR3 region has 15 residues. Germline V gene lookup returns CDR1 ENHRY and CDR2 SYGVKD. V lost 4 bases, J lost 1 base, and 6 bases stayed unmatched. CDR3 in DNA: TGTGCCATCAGTGTAGGGGGCGACGGGAACACTGAAGCTTTCTTT. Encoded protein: CAISVGGDGNTEAFF.

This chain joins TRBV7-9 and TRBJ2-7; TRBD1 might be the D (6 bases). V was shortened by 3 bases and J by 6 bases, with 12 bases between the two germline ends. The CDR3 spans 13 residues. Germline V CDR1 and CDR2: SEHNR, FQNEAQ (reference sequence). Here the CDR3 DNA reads TGTGCCAGCAGCTTTGAACTAGGGGGCGAGCAGTACTTC. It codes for CASSFELGGEQYF. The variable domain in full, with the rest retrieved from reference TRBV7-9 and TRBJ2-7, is DTGVSQNPRHKITKRGQNVTFRCDPISEHNRLYWYRQTLGQGPEFLTYFQNEAQLEKSRLLSDRFSAERPKGSFSTLEIQRTEQGDSAMYLCASSFELGGEQYFGPGTRLTVT.

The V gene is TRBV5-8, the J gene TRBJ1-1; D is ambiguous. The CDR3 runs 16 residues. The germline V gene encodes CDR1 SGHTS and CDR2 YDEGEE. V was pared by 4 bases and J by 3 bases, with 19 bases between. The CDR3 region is CASSPTSRTGYTEAFF. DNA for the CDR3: TGTGCCAGCAGCCCAACCAGCAGGACGGGTTACACTGAAGCTTTCTTT.

CDR3 sequence: CASSLEDPTSYNEQFF. In DNA, the CDR3 is TGTGCCAGCAGCTTGGAGGACCCAACCTCCTACAATGAGCAGTTCTTC. V usage is TRBV11-1 and J usage is TRBJ2-1; TRBD2 is a possible D gene (5 bases). The V gene's germline CDR1 is SGHAT and CDR2 FQDESV (reference sequence). V gave up 3 bases and J gave up 0 bases, with 12 bases separating them. This CDR3 has 16 residues.

The CDR3 sequence: CASSFPSTAGEETQYF. The CDR3 nucleotides read TGTGCCAGCAGTTTCCCCTCCACAGCGGGAGAAGAGACCCAGTACTTC. This chain connects TRBV28 to TRBJ2-5; 8 bases line up with TRBD2. V trimming: 3 bases; J trimming: 3 bases; junction bases outside the gene matches: 9. The CDR3 loop spans 16 amino acids. The V gene's germline CDR1 is MDHEN and CDR2 SYDVKM.

The CDR3 DNA sequence: TGTGCCACCAGCGGCGGGACAGGGGGTGGTACGCAGTATTTT. Translation: CATSGGTGGGTQYF. The gene calls are TRBV15 and TRBJ2-3, with TRBD1 matching over 11 bases. Germline values: CDR1 LNHNV, CDR2 YYDKDF (reference sequence). The V gene end was trimmed by 5 bases and the J gene end by 8 bases; junction bases not matched to a gene: 6. The CDR3 spans 14 residues.

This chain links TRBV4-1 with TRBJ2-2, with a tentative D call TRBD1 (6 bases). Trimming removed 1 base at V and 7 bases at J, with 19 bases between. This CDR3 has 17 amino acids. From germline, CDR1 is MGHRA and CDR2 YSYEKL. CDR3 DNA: TGCGCCAGCAGCCAAGTAACAAGCAGGGGTCGGGGCGGGGAGCTGTTTTTT. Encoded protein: CASSQVTSRGRGGELFF.

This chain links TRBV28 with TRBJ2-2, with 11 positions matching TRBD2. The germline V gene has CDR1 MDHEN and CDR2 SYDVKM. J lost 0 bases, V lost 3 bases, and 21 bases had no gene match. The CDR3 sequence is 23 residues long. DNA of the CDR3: TGTGCCAGCAGTTTGTCGGACCTACTGTCGGGACTAGCGGAAAAATCGAACACCGGGGAGCTGTTTTTT. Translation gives CASSLSDLLSGLAEKSNTGELFF.

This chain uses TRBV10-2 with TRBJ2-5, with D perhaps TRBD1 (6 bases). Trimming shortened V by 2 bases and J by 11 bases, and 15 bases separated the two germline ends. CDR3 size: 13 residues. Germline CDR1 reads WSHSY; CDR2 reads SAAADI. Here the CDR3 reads CASSEPGQAPQYF. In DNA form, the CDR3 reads TGCGCCAGCAGTGAGCCGGGACAAGCGCCGCAGTACTTC.

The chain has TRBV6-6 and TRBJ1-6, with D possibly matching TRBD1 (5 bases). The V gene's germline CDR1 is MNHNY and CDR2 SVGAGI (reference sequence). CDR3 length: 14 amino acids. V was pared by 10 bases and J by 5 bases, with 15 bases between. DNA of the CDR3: TGTGCCACACGCCGGGACGGCGATAATTCACCCCTCCACTTT. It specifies CATRRDGDNSPLHF.

The CDR3 DNA reads TGTGCCAGCAGCGTCCCAGGGGAGGGCCAAGAGACCCAGTACTTC. Protein sequence: CASSVPGEGQETQYF. The gene calls are TRBV28 and TRBJ2-5; D is perhaps TRBD2 (7 bases). In germline, CDR1 is MDHEN, CDR2 SYDVKM. The CDR3 loop spans 15 amino acids. The ends were cut back, 6 bases at V and 1 base at J, with 15 bases in the middle.

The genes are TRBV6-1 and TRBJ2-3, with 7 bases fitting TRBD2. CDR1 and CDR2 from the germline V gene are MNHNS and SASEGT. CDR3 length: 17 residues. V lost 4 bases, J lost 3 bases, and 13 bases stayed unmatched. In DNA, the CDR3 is TGTGCCAGCAGTGTTGAAGCTAGCGGTAGGGTGACAGATACGCAGTATTTT. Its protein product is CASSVEASGRVTDTQYF.

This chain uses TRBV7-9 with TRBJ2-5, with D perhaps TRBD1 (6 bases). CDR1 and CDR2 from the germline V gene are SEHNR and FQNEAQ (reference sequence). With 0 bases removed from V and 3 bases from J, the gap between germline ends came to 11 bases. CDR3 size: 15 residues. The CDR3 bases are TGTGCCAGCAGCTTAGCAAGTGGACAGAAAGAGACCCAGTACTTC. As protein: CASSLASGQKETQYF.

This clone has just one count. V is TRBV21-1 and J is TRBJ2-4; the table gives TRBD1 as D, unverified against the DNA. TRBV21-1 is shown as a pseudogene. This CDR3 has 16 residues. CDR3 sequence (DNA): TGTGCCAGCAGCAAAGAAGTTATAGGGGTAGGAGACATTCAGTACTTC. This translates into CASSKEVIGVGDIQYF.

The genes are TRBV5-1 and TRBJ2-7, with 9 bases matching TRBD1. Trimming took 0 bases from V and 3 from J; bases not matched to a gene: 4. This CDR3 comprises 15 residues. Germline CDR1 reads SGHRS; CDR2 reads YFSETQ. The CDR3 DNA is TGCGCCAGCAGCTTGGGGGACAGGGATTACTACGAGCAGTACTTC. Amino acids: CASSLGDRDYYEQYF.

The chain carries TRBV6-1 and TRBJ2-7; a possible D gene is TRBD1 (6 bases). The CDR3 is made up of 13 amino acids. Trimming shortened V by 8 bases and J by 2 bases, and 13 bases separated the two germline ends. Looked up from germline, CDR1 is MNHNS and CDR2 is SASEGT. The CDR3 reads CASCPGHPYEQYF. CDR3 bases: TGTGCCAGCTGTCCGGGACACCCCTACGAGCAGTACTTC.